This entry describes one T cell receptor (beta chain). The germline gives CDR1 SGHRS, CDR2 YFSETQ. This CDR3 contains 13 residues. J gave up 5 bases and V 4 bases, and 5 bases lay outside the gene matches. This sample is drawn from a study of T-cell reconstitution after alpha-beta-depleted transplantation in children. Using unique molecular identifiers, the investigators prepared the TCRbeta library. TCRdb recomputed calls from the PCR reads with MiXCR, one row per CDR3 protein. The table has around 370,000 distinct CDR3 sequences, 9% to 12% seen once. The source was PBMCs from the stem cell graft donor, collected from the stem cell graft. The chain recombines TRBV5-1 with TRBJ2-5; TRBD1 aligns across 7 bases. The receptor was isolated from a human donor who donated a stem cell graft to a child with acute lymphoblastic leukemia. The CDR3 nucleotides are TGCGCCAGCAGCCACGACAGGGAGGAGACCCAGTACTTC. Translated, it gives CASSHDREETQYF. Drawing the rest from reference TRBV5-1 and TRBJ2-5, the complete variable domain is KAGVTQTPRYLIKTRGQQVTLSCSPISGHRSVSWYQQTPGQGLQFLFEYFSETQRNKGNFPGRFSGRQFSNSRSEMNVSTLELGDSALYLCASSHDREETQYFGPGTRLLVL.